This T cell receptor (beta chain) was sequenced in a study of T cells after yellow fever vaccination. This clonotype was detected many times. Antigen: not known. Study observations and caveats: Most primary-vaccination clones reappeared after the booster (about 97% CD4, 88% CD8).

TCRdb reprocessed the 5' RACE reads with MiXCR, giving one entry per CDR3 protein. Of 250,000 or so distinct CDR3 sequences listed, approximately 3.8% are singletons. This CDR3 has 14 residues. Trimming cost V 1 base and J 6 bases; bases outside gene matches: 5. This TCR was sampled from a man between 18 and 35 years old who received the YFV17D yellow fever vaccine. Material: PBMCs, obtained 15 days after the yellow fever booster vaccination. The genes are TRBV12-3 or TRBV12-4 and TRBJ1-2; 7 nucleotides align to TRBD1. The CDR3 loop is CASSLEPGGNGYTF. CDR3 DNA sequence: TGTGCCAGCAGTTTAGAACCAGGGGGAAATGGCTACACCTTC.